These 29 T cell receptor beta chains were sequenced from one sample in a study of blood T cell repertoires in COVID-19. The assay was immunoSEQ multiplex PCR, and TCRdb's table has in-frame clones only and misses some. The table includes around 190,000 clones, 85% to 90% detected once. The sample comprised PBMCs or T cells enriched from blood (not recorded which). These receptor sequences come from a woman aged 40 to 55 in a cohort exposed to, infected with or recovered from COVID-19 (not recorded which).

This chain links TRBV19 with TRBJ1-1, with a tentative D call TRBD1 (5 bases). This CDR3 comprises 14 residues. Germline V gene sequence: CDR1 LNHDA, CDR2 SQIVND (reference sequence). The V gene lost 5 bases and the J gene lost 1 base, with 11 bases spanning the gap. CDR3 bases: TGTGCCAGTAGTGGGCCAGGGCGGAACACTGAAGCTTTCTTT. This gives the protein CASSGPGRNTEAFF. Looking up the rest from reference TRBV19 and TRBJ1-1 gives the full variable domain: DGGITQSPKYLFRKEGQNVTLSCEQNLNHDAMYWYRQDPGQGLRLIYYSQIVNDFQKGDIAEGYSVSREKKESFPLTVTSAQKNPTAFYLCASSGPGRNTEAFFGQGTRLTVV.

The V and J genes are TRBV19 and TRBJ1-2; TRBD1 matches 9 bases. V shed 3 bases, J shed 2 bases, and the junction held 4 bases outside the gene matches. CDR3 length: 15 residues. Per germline, CDR1 LNHDA and CDR2 SQIVND (reference sequence). CDR3 bases: TGTGCCAGTAGTATGGGACAGGGTCTGAACTATGGCTACACCTTC. Translating gives CASSMGQGLNYGYTF.

V and J are TRBV4-1 and TRBJ2-7; 7 bases match TRBD1. Germline CDR1 reads MGHRA; CDR2 reads YSYEKL. CDR3 size: 14 residues. J was trimmed by 4 bases and V by 2 bases; bases with no gene match: 5. The CDR3 region has the DNA TGCGCCAGCAGCCAACTTCTACAGGGGTACGAGCAGTACTTC. Translated: CASSQLLQGYEQYF.

The rearrangement joins TRBV5-8 to TRBJ2-1; possible D gene TRBD2, 6 bases. V was cut by 7 bases and J by 2 bases, with 19 bases left in between. The CDR3 is 16 residues long. Germline V lookup: CDR1 SGHTS, CDR2 YDEGEE. Here the CDR3 reads CASGPVGEAPYNEQFF. CDR3 nucleotides: TGTGCCAGCGGACCGGTCGGGGAGGCTCCCTACAATGAGCAGTTCTTC.

The chain uses TRBV6-5 and TRBJ2-7; the D gene is possibly TRBD1 (5 bases). The CDR3 covers 14 residues. V was clipped by 0 bases and J by 5 bases, with 11 bases between them. Germline loops: CDR1 MNHEY, CDR2 SVGAGI. The DNA for the CDR3 is TGTGCCAGCAGTTACTCACAGGCCTTCCACGAGCAGTACTTC. This gives the protein CASSYSQAFHEQYF.

The rearrangement uses TRBV3-1 (or the pseudogene TRBV3-2) and TRBJ2-7; perhaps TRBD2 as D (7 bases). Trimming removed 1 base from V and 5 bases from J, with 18 bases in between. Germline V gene lookup returns CDR1 LGHDT and CDR2 YNNKEL (reference sequence). This CDR3 comprises 16 residues. DNA for the CDR3: TGTGCCAGCAGCCAAGGGGGGGGCCGTCGGACTCACGAGCAGTACTTC. This gives the protein CASSQGGGRRTHEQYF.

This sequence joins TRBV11-3 and TRBJ2-3, with 7 bases identical to TRBD2. Germline CDR1 SGHNT, CDR2 YENEEA. This CDR3 comprises 14 residues. The V and J ends lost 1 base and 7 bases, in that order; junction bases with no gene match: 5. CDR3 protein: CASSLARTSYTQYF. The CDR3 DNA sequence: TGTGCCAGCAGCTTAGCCAGGACTAGTTATACGCAGTATTTT.

On this clone: This sample includes further DNA sequences coding for the same CDR3. The gene calls are TRBV6-2 or TRBV6-3 and TRBJ2-1; D unresolved. The CDR3 is 11 residues long. Germline loops: CDR1 MNHEY, CDR2 SVGEGT. Between the trimmed V and J ends, which lost 2 bases and 9 bases, there was a span of 5 bases. In DNA, the CDR3 is TGTGCCAGCAGTTACGGCGGTGAGCAGTTCTTC. Its protein product is CASSYGGEQFF.

The rearrangement links TRBV5-1 to TRBJ2-1; TRBD1 might be the D (6 bases). Per the germline V gene, CDR1 is SGHRS and CDR2 is YFSETQ. Trimming cost V 5 bases and J 4 bases, with 13 bases left between them. The CDR3 contains 14 residues. The CDR3 loop reads CASRTRQGYNEQFF. CDR3 in DNA: TGCGCCAGCAGAACTAGGCAGGGGTACAATGAGCAGTTCTTC.

The CDR3 bases are TGTGCCAGCAGCCACGGGACGGCCGGGACAGGGGAAGAGTTTAATGAAAAACTGTTTTTT. It specifies CASSHGTAGTGEEFNEKLFF. The chain recombines TRBV4-2 with TRBJ1-4; 10 bases map to TRBD1. CDR3 size: 20 residues. Per the germline V gene, CDR1 is LGHNA and CDR2 is YNFKEQ. With V trimmed by 3 bases and J by 4 bases, 17 bases remained unmatched.

The genes are TRBV29-1 and TRBJ1-4; TRBD1 aligns across 7 bases. With 4 bases clipped from V and 10 bases from J, the junction kept 12 bases outside the gene matches. CDR3 length: 14 residues. CDR1 and CDR2 from the germline V gene are SQVTM and ANQGSEA. This CDR3 is CSVVWPGQAAKLFF. In DNA form, the CDR3 reads TGCAGCGTTGTGTGGCCAGGACAGGCGGCAAAACTGTTTTTT.

The V call is TRBV19, the J call TRBJ1-1, with 7 nucleotides matching TRBD1. The CDR3 runs 14 residues. Germline V gene sequence: CDR1 LNHDA, CDR2 SQIVND (reference sequence). V trimming: 5 bases; J trimming: 6 bases; junction bases outside the gene matches: 9. Here the CDR3 reads CASSPDRSLAEAFF. For the CDR3, the DNA is TGTGCCAGTAGTCCGGACAGGAGTTTAGCTGAAGCTTTCTTT.

The chain is built from TRBV27 and TRBJ1-2, with TRBD1 matching 9 bases. Germline CDR1 MNHEY, CDR2 SMNVEV (reference sequence). V trimming: 4 bases; J trimming: 6 bases; junction bases outside the gene matches: 6. The CDR3 is 14 residues long. Here the CDR3 DNA reads TGTGCCAGCAGTTGGAGACAGGGGGGGGATGGCTACACCTTC. Its translation: CASSWRQGGDGYTF.

The rearrangement uses TRBV12-3 or TRBV12-4 and TRBJ2-7; D perhaps matches TRBD1 (6 bases). The V end was cut by 7 bases, the J end by 5 bases, with 15 bases between. This CDR3 is 13 amino acids long. CDR3 sequence (DNA): TGTGCCAGCAAGGCAGGGGTGAGGAACGAGCAGTACTTC. Encoded protein: CASKAGVRNEQYF.

V and J are TRBV7-8 and TRBJ2-7; D not resolved. The V end lost 5 bases, the J end lost 7 bases, and 18 bases lay between the germline ends. Germline CDR1 SGHVS, CDR2 FQNEAQ. This CDR3 is 14 amino acids long. CDR3 sequence: CASSPIEFAKEQYF. The CDR3, as DNA: TGTGCCAGCAGCCCCATAGAATTCGCCAAAGAGCAGTACTTC.

The chain joins TRBV5-4 to TRBJ2-1, with 10 bases lining up with TRBD2. The CDR3 totals 15 residues. V trimming: 3 bases; J trimming: 4 bases; junction bases outside the gene matches: 4. Looked up from germline, CDR1 is SGHNT and CDR2 is YYREEE (reference sequence). The CDR3: CASSSGLAAYNEQFF. In DNA, the CDR3 is TGTGCCAGCAGCTCAGGACTAGCGGCTTACAATGAGCAGTTCTTC.

The chain couples TRBV7-2 to TRBJ2-2, with D uncertain. The CDR3 runs to 11 residues. Germline CDR1 and CDR2: SGHTA and FQGNSA. V was clipped by 5 bases and J by 5 bases, with 3 bases between them. The CDR3 here is CASSVTGELFF. In DNA, the CDR3 is TGTGCCAGCAGCGTAACCGGGGAGCTGTTTTTT.

This clone showed up just a few times. The chain carries TRBV23-1 and TRBJ2-7; D unresolved. Being an ORF, TRBV23-1 has a function that is uncertain. V was clipped by 3 bases and J by 5 bases, with 17 bases between them. CDR3 length: 15 amino acids. CDR3 loop: CASSHFFSSIHEQYF. DNA for the CDR3: TGCGCCAGCAGTCACTTTTTCTCTAGTATCCACGAGCAGTACTTC.

The chain uses TRBV7-9 and TRBJ1-2, with no clear D. The CDR3 is 14 residues long. Trimming took 1 base from V and 7 from J, leaving 13 bases between them. The germline V gene encodes CDR1 SEHNR and CDR2 FQNEAQ (reference sequence). CDR3 loop: CASSLEWEYSGYTF. Here the CDR3 DNA reads TGTGCCAGCAGCTTAGAATGGGAGTACTCTGGCTACACCTTC.

The chain carries TRBV28 and TRBJ2-3; 9 nucleotides align to TRBD2. Trimming removed 5 bases from V and 5 bases from J; junction bases left unmatched: 11. The CDR3 is 16 amino acids. CDR1 and CDR2 from the germline V gene are MDHEN and SYDVKM. The CDR3 sequence is CASSNAGGAFRDTQYF. The CDR3 DNA is TGTGCCAGCAGTAATGCGGGGGGGGCCTTTCGAGATACGCAGTATTTT.

V gene TRBV6-2 or TRBV6-3 combines with J gene TRBJ2-2; weak D call: TRBD1 (6 bases). The V end lost 4 bases, the J end lost 8 bases, and 8 bases lay between the germline ends. The germline V gene has CDR1 MNHEY and CDR2 SVGEGT. The CDR3 loop spans 12 amino acids. This chain's CDR3 is CASSFTGGELFF. CDR3 in DNA: TGTGCCAGCAGTTTCACAGGGGGGGAGCTGTTTTTT.

Here the CDR3 reads CASRDRGLSTEAFF. For the CDR3, the DNA is TGCGCCAGCAGGGACAGGGGGCTGTCGACTGAAGCTTTCTTT. The rearrangement links TRBV5-1 to TRBJ1-1; 11 positions match TRBD1. The J segment lost 5 bases and the V segment lost 5 bases, leaving 5 bases of the junction unmatched. The CDR3 consists of 14 residues. The V gene's germline CDR1 is SGHRS and CDR2 YFSETQ.

The genes are TRBV4-1 and TRBJ2-1, with 9 bases lining up with TRBD2. Germline values: CDR1 MGHRA, CDR2 YSYEKL. Trimming cost V 4 bases and J 7 bases; bases outside gene matches: 8. This CDR3 has 15 amino acids. For the CDR3, the DNA is TGCGCCAGCAGCCTCGTTAGCGGGAGCAGGAATGAGCAGTTCTTC. It encodes CASSLVSGSRNEQFF.

The chain is built from TRBV27 and TRBJ1-1; a weak D match, TRBD1 (5 bases). V lost 5 bases to trimming and J lost 1 base, with 11 bases between them. CDR3 length equals 14 residues. Germline CDR1 reads MNHEY; CDR2 reads SMNVEV (reference sequence). The DNA of the CDR3 is TGTGCCAGCAGTCTGGGGGACTCGAACACTGAAGCTTTCTTT. Amino acid sequence: CASSLGDSNTEAFF.

The rearrangement joins TRBV12-3 or TRBV12-4 to TRBJ2-7; no firm D call. V dropped 5 bases and J dropped 4 bases, with 9 bases sitting between them. The CDR3 extends over 12 amino acids. CDR3 in DNA: TGTGCCAGCAGTACTTTAACTTACGAGCAGTACTTC. It codes for CASSTLTYEQYF.

The chain couples TRBV6-2 or TRBV6-3 to TRBJ2-7; a possible D gene is TRBD2 (7 bases). V lost 2 bases to trimming and J lost 6 bases, with 11 bases between them. CDR1 is MNHEY, CDR2 SVGEGT, per germline. The length of the CDR3 is 13 residues. CDR3 sequence (DNA): TGTGCCAGCAGTTACGGGGGGGGCAGCGAGCAGTACTTC. This gives the protein CASSYGGGSEQYF.

The rearrangement uses TRBV5-6 and TRBJ1-2; TRBD1 is a possible D gene (5 bases). Germline V gives CDR1 SGHDT, CDR2 YYEEEE. V lost 7 bases and J 0 bases, leaving 16 bases between the germline ends. The CDR3 is 15 amino acids. CDR3 in DNA: TGTGCCAGCGGCCTCGGAGGGACGGCTAACTATGGCTACACCTTC. The encoded protein is CASGLGGTANYGYTF.

The chain carries TRBV6-5 and TRBJ2-5; 8 nucleotides agree with TRBD1. The CDR3 extends over 15 amino acids. From germline, CDR1 is MNHEY and CDR2 SVGAGI. V lost 2 bases, J lost 1 base, and 3 bases stayed unmatched. CDR3: CASSYTDRGQETQYF. In DNA form, the CDR3 reads TGTGCCAGCAGTTACACCGACAGGGGCCAAGAGACCCAGTACTTC.

The CDR3 loop is CASSPSALSGNTIYF. DNA for the CDR3: TGTGCCAGCAGCCCCAGTGCCCTCTCTGGAAACACCATATATTTT. The V call is TRBV6-5, the J call TRBJ1-3; D gene uncertain. Germline V gene data show CDR1 as MNHEY and CDR2 as SVGAGI. CDR3 length: 15 residues. The V and J ends lost 6 bases and 0 bases respectively, with 12 bases between them.